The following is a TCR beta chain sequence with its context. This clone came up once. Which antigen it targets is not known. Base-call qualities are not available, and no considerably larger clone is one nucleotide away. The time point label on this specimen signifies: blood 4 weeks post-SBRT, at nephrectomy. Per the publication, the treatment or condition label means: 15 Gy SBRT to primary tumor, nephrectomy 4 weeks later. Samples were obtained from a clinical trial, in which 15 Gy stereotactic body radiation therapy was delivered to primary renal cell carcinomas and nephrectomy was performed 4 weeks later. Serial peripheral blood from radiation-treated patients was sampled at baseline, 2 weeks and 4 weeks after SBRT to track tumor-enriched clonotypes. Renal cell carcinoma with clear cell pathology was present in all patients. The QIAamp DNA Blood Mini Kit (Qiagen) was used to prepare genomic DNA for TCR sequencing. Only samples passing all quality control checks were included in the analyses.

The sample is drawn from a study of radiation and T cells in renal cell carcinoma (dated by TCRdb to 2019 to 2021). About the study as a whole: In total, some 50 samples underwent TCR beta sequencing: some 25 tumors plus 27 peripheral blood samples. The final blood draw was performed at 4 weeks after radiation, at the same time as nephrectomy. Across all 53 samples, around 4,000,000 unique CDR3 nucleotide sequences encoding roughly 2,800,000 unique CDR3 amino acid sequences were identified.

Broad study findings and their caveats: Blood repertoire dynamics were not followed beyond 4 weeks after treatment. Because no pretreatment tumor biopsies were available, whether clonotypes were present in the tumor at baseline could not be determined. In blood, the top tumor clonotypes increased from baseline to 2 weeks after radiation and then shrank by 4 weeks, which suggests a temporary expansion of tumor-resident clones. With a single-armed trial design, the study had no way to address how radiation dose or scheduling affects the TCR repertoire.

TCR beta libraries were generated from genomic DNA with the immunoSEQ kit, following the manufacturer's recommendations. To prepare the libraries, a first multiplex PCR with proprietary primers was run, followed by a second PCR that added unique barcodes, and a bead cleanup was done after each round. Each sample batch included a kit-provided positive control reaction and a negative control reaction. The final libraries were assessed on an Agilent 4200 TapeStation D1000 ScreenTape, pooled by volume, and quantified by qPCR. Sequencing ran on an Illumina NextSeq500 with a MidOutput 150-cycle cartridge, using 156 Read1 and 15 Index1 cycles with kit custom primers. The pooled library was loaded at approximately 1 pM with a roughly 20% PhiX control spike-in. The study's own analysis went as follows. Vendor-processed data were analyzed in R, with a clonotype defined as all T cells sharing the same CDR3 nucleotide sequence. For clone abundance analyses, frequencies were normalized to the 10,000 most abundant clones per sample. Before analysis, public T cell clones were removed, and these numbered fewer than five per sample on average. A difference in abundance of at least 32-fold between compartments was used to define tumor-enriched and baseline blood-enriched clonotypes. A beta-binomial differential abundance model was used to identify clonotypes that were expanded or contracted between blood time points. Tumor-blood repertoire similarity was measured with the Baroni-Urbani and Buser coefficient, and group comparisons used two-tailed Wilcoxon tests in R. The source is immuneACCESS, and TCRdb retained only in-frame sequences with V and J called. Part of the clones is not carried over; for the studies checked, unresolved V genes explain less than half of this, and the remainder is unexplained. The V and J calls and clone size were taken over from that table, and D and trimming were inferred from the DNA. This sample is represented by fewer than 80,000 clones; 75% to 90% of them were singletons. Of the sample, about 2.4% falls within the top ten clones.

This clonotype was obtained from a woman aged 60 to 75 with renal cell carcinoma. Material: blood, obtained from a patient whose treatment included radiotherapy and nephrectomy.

Here the CDR3 is given as CASSYDNQETQYF. The bases are TGTGCCAGCAGTTACGACAACCAAGAGACCCAGTACTTC. In this chain, TRBV6-5 is recombined with TRBJ2-5; confidence is insufficient to name the D gene. Reading from cysteine to phenylalanine, the CDR3 counts 13 amino acids. Left in the record is the CDR3 DNA by itself, 39 bases read in frame from the first base. In the germline V gene, CDR1 corresponds to MNHEY and CDR2 to SVGAGI. Deletion took 2 bases off V and 0 bases off J, with a span of 4 bases between the germline ends.